This TCR beta chain comes out of a study of cytomegalovirus exposure and HLA in healthy donors. J lost 3 bases, V lost 3 bases, and 3 bases had no gene match. The CDR3 totals 15 residues. Germline V gives CDR1 SGHTA, CDR2 FQGTGA. The PCR made use of 60 Vbeta and 13 Jbeta primers. Measured with immunoSEQ multiplex PCR; TCRdb has only the in-frame clones, and not every one. This sample's table reports 100,000 to 150,000 clones. The clonotype was recovered from a woman aged 40 to 50 in good health and CMV-seropositive. Material for sequencing was PBMCs. The V and J genes are TRBV7-3 and TRBJ1-1, with 11 bases fitting TRBD1. The CDR3 reads CASSLRDRGDTEAFF. The CDR3 DNA follows: TGTGCCAGCAGCTTGCGGGACAGGGGGGACACTGAAGCTTTCTTT.